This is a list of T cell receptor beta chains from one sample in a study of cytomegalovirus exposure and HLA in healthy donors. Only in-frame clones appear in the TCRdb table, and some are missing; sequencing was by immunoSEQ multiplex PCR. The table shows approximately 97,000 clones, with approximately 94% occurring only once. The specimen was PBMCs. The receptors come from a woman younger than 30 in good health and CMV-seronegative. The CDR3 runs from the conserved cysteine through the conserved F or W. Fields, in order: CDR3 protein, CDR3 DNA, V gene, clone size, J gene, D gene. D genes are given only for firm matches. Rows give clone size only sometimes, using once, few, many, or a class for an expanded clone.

CDR3aa: CASSLSGFTEAFF
CDR3nt: TGTGCCAGCAGTCTCTCGGGGTTCACTGAAGCTTTCTTT
v_gene: TRBV6-5
abundance: once
j_gene: TRBJ1-1
d_gene: NA

CDR3aa: CASSSRGGFEDTQYF
CDR3nt: TGTGCCAGCAGCTCACGGGGGGGCTTTGAAGATACGCAGTATTTT
v_gene: TRBV6-5
abundance: once
j_gene: TRBJ2-3
d_gene: TRBD2

CDR3aa: CASALGRGVPSTDTQYF
CDR3nt: TGTGCTAGTGCCTTGGGTCGCGGGGTGCCTAGCACAGATACGCAGTATTTT
v_gene: TRBV12-5
abundance: NA
j_gene: TRBJ2-3
d_gene: NA

CDR3aa: CASSFGAGNSPLHF
CDR3nt: TGTGCCAGCAGCTTTGGGGCTGGAAATTCACCCCTCCACTTT
v_gene: TRBV11-3
abundance: NA
j_gene: TRBJ1-6
d_gene: NA

CDR3aa: CASSPGTVYNEQFF
CDR3nt: TGCGCCAGCAGCCCCGGGACTGTATACAATGAGCAGTTCTTC
v_gene: TRBV5-1
abundance: NA
j_gene: TRBJ2-1
d_gene: NA

CDR3aa: CASSQMGGAYEQYF
CDR3nt: TGTGCCAGCAGCCAAATGGGGGGGGCCTACGAGCAGTACTTC
v_gene: TRBV14
abundance: NA
j_gene: TRBJ2-7
d_gene: TRBD2

CDR3aa: CAIRQMNTGELFF
CDR3nt: TGTGCCATCAGGCAGATGAACACCGGGGAGCTGTTTTTT
v_gene: TRBV10-3
abundance: NA
j_gene: TRBJ2-2
d_gene: NA

CDR3aa: CASSPLPTGRGSLYQPQHF
CDR3nt: TGTGCCAGCAGCCCGCTACCTACGGGCAGGGGGTCTCTCTATCAGCCCCAGCATTTT
v_gene: TRBV6-7
abundance: NA
j_gene: TRBJ1-5
d_gene: TRBD1

CDR3aa: CASSLALSGGLEPQHF
CDR3nt: TGTGCCAGCAGCTTGGCCCTCTCAGGGGGCTTGGAGCCCCAGCATTTT
v_gene: TRBV5-6
abundance: NA
j_gene: TRBJ1-5
d_gene: TRBD1

CDR3aa: CASRYLGTSGSYEQYF
CDR3nt: TGTGCCAGCAGGTACCTCGGGACTAGCGGCTCCTACGAGCAGTACTTC
v_gene: TRBV28
abundance: NA
j_gene: TRBJ2-7
d_gene: TRBD2

CDR3aa: CASSIVAGEYEKLFF
CDR3nt: TGTGCCAGTAGTATAGTAGCCGGGGAATATGAAAAACTGTTTTTT
v_gene: TRBV19
abundance: NA
j_gene: TRBJ1-4
d_gene: NA

CDR3aa: CASSLRGGSNQPQHF
CDR3nt: TGTGCCAGCAGTTTAAGGGGGGGTAGCAATCAGCCCCAGCATTTT
v_gene: TRBV27
abundance: once
j_gene: TRBJ1-5
d_gene: NA

CDR3aa: CASSLQGNYEQYF
CDR3nt: TGTGCCAGCAGCCTACAGGGGAACTACGAGCAGTACTTC
v_gene: TRBV9
abundance: NA
j_gene: TRBJ2-7
d_gene: TRBD1

CDR3aa: CASSQRAGGEETQYF
CDR3nt: TGTGCCAGCAGCCAAAGAGCGGGAGGGGAAGAGACCCAGTACTTC
v_gene: TRBV5-4
abundance: NA
j_gene: TRBJ2-5
d_gene: TRBD2

CDR3aa: CASSPGRWVRDRQPGELFF
CDR3nt: TGTGCCAGCAGTCCAGGACGCTGGGTCCGGGACAGACAACCCGGGGAGCTGTTTTTT
v_gene: TRBV2
abundance: NA
j_gene: TRBJ2-2
d_gene: TRBD1

CDR3aa: CASSESGGAADTQYF
CDR3nt: TGTGCCAGCAGTGAAAGCGGGGGGGCCGCAGATACGCAGTATTTT
v_gene: TRBV6-4
abundance: NA
j_gene: TRBJ2-3
d_gene: TRBD2

CDR3aa: CASSQGLGDTQYF
CDR3nt: TGTGCCAGCAGTCAGGGATTAGGGGATACGCAGTATTTT
v_gene: TRBV6-1
abundance: NA
j_gene: TRBJ2-3
d_gene: NA

CDR3aa: CASSESTGRFGANVLTF
CDR3nt: TGCGCCAGCAGTGAGTCCACAGGGCGCTTTGGGGCCAACGTCCTGACTTTC
v_gene: TRBV10-1
abundance: NA
j_gene: TRBJ2-6
d_gene: NA

CDR3aa: CASSQDEMGGPEETQYF
CDR3nt: TGTGCCAGCAGCCAAGACGAAATGGGGGGGCCCGAAGAGACCCAGTACTTC
v_gene: TRBV4-2
abundance: NA
j_gene: TRBJ2-5
d_gene: NA

CDR3aa: CSVVTTNYGYTF
CDR3nt: TGCAGCGTAGTGACAACTAACTATGGCTACACCTTC
v_gene: TRBV29-1
abundance: NA
j_gene: TRBJ1-2
d_gene: NA

CDR3aa: CASTPGLAGDTQYF
CDR3nt: TGCGCCAGCACCCCGGGACTAGCGGGCGATACGCAGTATTTT
v_gene: TRBV4-1
abundance: NA
j_gene: TRBJ2-3
d_gene: TRBD2

CDR3aa: CASSLARGRLEAFF
CDR3nt: TGTGCCAGCAGCTTAGCAAGGGGCAGGCTTGAAGCTTTCTTT
v_gene: TRBV7-8
abundance: NA
j_gene: TRBJ1-1
d_gene: NA

CDR3aa: CASSQDTGRATEAFF
CDR3nt: TGCGCCAGCAGCCAAGATACGGGCAGGGCCACTGAAGCTTTCTTT
v_gene: TRBV4-1
abundance: NA
j_gene: TRBJ1-1
d_gene: NA

CDR3aa: CASSLRGLNEQYF
CDR3nt: TGCGCCAGCAGTCTTAGGGGCCTCAACGAGCAGTACTTC
v_gene: TRBV10-2
abundance: once
j_gene: TRBJ2-7
d_gene: NA

CDR3aa: CASSPFGGAGDEQFF
CDR3nt: TGTGCCAGCAGCCCCTTCGGGGGGGCCGGGGATGAGCAGTTCTTC
v_gene: TRBV9
abundance: NA
j_gene: TRBJ2-1
d_gene: TRBD2

CDR3aa: CATYGGVRDTQYF
CDR3nt: TGTGCCACATACGGGGGGGTAAGGGATACGCAGTATTTT
v_gene: TRBV15
abundance: NA
j_gene: TRBJ2-3
d_gene: TRBD2

CDR3aa: CASTERLAGVGTGELFF
CDR3nt: TGTGCCAGCACAGAGCGACTAGCGGGAGTAGGGACCGGGGAGCTGTTTTTT
v_gene: TRBV2
abundance: NA
j_gene: TRBJ2-2
d_gene: TRBD2

CDR3aa: CASSEQGIEAFF
CDR3nt: TGTGCCAGCAGCGAACAGGGGATTGAAGCTTTCTTT
v_gene: TRBV14
abundance: NA
j_gene: TRBJ1-1
d_gene: TRBD1

CDR3aa: CASSQQRTGFREQYF
CDR3nt: TGTGCCAGCTCACAACAGAGGACAGGGTTCCGCGAGCAGTACTTC
v_gene: TRBV18
abundance: NA
j_gene: TRBJ2-7
d_gene: TRBD1

CDR3aa: CASSRTSGVSYEQYF
CDR3nt: TGTGCCAGCAGCCGCACTAGCGGGGTCTCCTACGAGCAGTACTTC
v_gene: TRBV7-2
abundance: once
j_gene: TRBJ2-7
d_gene: TRBD2

CDR3aa: CASSFIAGGSYNEQFF
CDR3nt: TGTGCCAGCAGCTTTATAGCGGGGGGGTCCTACAATGAGCAGTTCTTC
v_gene: TRBV7-9
abundance: NA
j_gene: TRBJ2-1
d_gene: TRBD2

CDR3aa: CASSLVVNTEAFF
CDR3nt: TGCGCCAGCAGCTTGGTAGTGAACACTGAAGCTTTCTTT
v_gene: TRBV5-1
abundance: NA
j_gene: TRBJ1-1
d_gene: NA

CDR3aa: CASIGGDLRTDTQYF
CDR3nt: TGTGCCAGCATTGGGGGGGACCTTCGCACAGATACGCAGTATTTT
v_gene: TRBV28
abundance: NA
j_gene: TRBJ2-3
d_gene: TRBD2

CDR3aa: CASSLSAASYEQYF
CDR3nt: TGCGCCAGCAGCTTGTCGGCGGCCTCCTACGAGCAGTACTTC
v_gene: TRBV5-1
abundance: NA
j_gene: TRBJ2-7
d_gene: NA

CDR3aa: CASSQDLDTAYEQYF
CDR3nt: TGCGCCAGCAGCCAAGATTTGGACACCGCCTACGAGCAGTACTTC
v_gene: TRBV4-3
abundance: NA
j_gene: TRBJ2-7
d_gene: NA

CDR3aa: CASSAGYLVYEQYF
CDR3nt: TGTGCCAGCAGCGCCGGGTACTTGGTCTACGAGCAGTACTTC
v_gene: TRBV5-8
abundance: NA
j_gene: TRBJ2-7
d_gene: NA

CDR3aa: CSVAGAGLGFEQYF
CDR3nt: TGCAGCGTTGCGGGAGCGGGTCTCGGTTTCGAGCAGTACTTC
v_gene: TRBV29-1
abundance: NA
j_gene: TRBJ2-7
d_gene: NA

CDR3aa: CASSQADSTSGNTIYF
CDR3nt: TGCGCCAGCAGCCAAGCAGACAGCACCTCTGGAAACACCATATATTTT
v_gene: TRBV4-1
abundance: once
j_gene: TRBJ1-3
d_gene: NA

CDR3aa: CASSLDLAGGPEYF
CDR3nt: TGTGCCAGCAGCTTAGACCTAGCGGGGGGCCCCGAGTACTTC
v_gene: TRBV7-2
abundance: NA
j_gene: TRBJ2-5
d_gene: TRBD2

CDR3aa: CASSPEILAAGTDTQYF
CDR3nt: TGTGCCAGCAGTCCAGAAATCCTAGCGGCAGGCACAGATACGCAGTATTTT
v_gene: TRBV27
abundance: NA
j_gene: TRBJ2-3
d_gene: TRBD2

CDR3aa: CASKGDMNTEAFF
CDR3nt: TGTGCCAGCAAGGGGGACATGAACACTGAAGCTTTCTTT
v_gene: TRBV21-1
abundance: NA
j_gene: TRBJ1-1
d_gene: NA